The count of the clone carrying this T cell receptor beta chain is one. This sample stems from a study of blood T cell repertoires in COVID-19. Generated by immunoSEQ multiplex PCR, the TCRdb table keeps only in-frame clones and is missing some. The table lists under 250,000 clones, 85% of them singletons. Per the germline V gene, CDR1 is MNHEY and CDR2 is SMNVEV (reference sequence). The junction had 2 bases not matched to a gene; V was cut back by 4 bases and J by 8 bases. The CDR3 is 13 residues long. This clonotype was sampled from a man aged 45 to 65 with COVID-19, enrolled during active disease. V is TRBV27 and J is TRBJ1-4; 9 bases map to TRBD1. Sequencing input: peripheral blood. CDR3 residues: CASSSGQGEKLFF. CDR3 nucleotide sequence: TGTGCCAGCAGTTCCGGACAGGGGGAAAAACTGTTTTTT.